The clone carrying this TCR beta chain has a handful of counts. This sample stems from a study of blood T cells in healthy people across ages. With a J-beta primer mix and a sample-barcoded 5' primer, a second PCR ran 7 to 11 cycles. TCRdb recomputed calls from the 5' RACE reads with MiXCR, one row per CDR3 protein. Counted here are 600,000 to 850,000 distinct CDR3 sequences, approximately 25% occurring once; the ten biggest clones make up 9.4%. Looked up from germline, CDR1 is SGHTA and CDR2 is FQGTGA. This CDR3 is built from 14 residues. V was pared by 2 bases and J by 9 bases, with 16 bases between. The same sample was also used in a study of T cells of mothers and their children.

Sequencing was done on a sample of blood. The chain employs TRBV7-3 and TRBJ2-5; tentatively, D is TRBD1 (5 bases). This receptor was taken from a boy younger than 18 in good health. The chain's CDR3 is CASSLEPGMVAQYF. CDR3 in DNA: TGTGCCAGCAGCTTAGAGCCAGGGATGGTGGCCCAGTACTTC.